This note documents a single T cell receptor (beta chain) sequence. This entry comes from a study of technical replicates of blood from several donors. Assay used: immunoSEQ multiplex PCR; TCRdb lists only in-frame clones, some missing. In the table there are tens of thousands of clones, 95% to 98% of which are singletons. The V and J ends lost 5 bases and 0 bases, in that order; junction bases with no gene match: 12. The CDR3 is made up of 17 amino acids. Germline lookup yields CDR1 SGHTA and CDR2 FQGTGA. The chain links TRBV7-3 to TRBJ2-5, with TRBD2 matching over 7 bases. Sequenced: T cells isolated from PBMCs. The sequence was collected from a human donor in good health. CDR3 amino acids: CASSPWERGKYQETQYF. DNA of the CDR3: TGTGCCAGCAGCCCGTGGGAGCGGGGAAAATACCAAGAGACCCAGTACTTC. Filled out from reference TRBV7-3 and TRBJ2-5, the complete variable domain reads GAGVSQTPSNKVTEKGKYVELRCDPISGHTALYWYRQSLGQGPEFLIYFQGTGAADDSGLPNDRFFAVRPEGSVSTLKIQRTERGDSAVYLCASSPWERGKYQETQYFGPGTRLLVL.